The rows below give T cell receptor beta chains drawn from one sample of a study of TIL therapy for anti-PD-1-resistant metastatic lung cancer. TCRdb's copy holds only in-frame clones and misses some; the assay was immunoSEQ multiplex PCR. The sample has fewer than 60,000 clones; 70% to 90% are singletons. The starting material was blood, obtained at baseline. The receptors were gathered from a person aged 25 to 80 with non-small cell lung cancer. Both conserved end residues are part of each CDR3. Fields, in order: clone size, J gene, D gene, V gene, CDR3 DNA, CDR3 protein. A D gene is named only where the DNA matches it firmly. A row's size may be missing; if present it is once, few, many or a size class.

>NA|TRBJ2-1|TRBD2|TRBV5-4
TGTGCCAGCAGTCCCGGGACTAGACCCCACGAGCAGTTCTTC
CASSPGTRPHEQFF
>NA|TRBJ2-2|TRBD1|TRBV19
TGTGCCAGTAGTATGCGGACAGGGGCGAGCACCGGGGAGCTGTTTTTT
CASSMRTGASTGELFF
>NA|TRBJ2-2|NA|TRBV12-3/TRBV12-4
TGTGCCAGCAGCCCCAGGAACACCGGGGAGCTGTTTTTT
CASSPRNTGELFF
>NA|TRBJ1-3|NA|TRBV21-1
TGTGCCAGCAGCAAGACAGTCCCTGGAAACACCATATATTTT
CASSKTVPGNTIYF
>NA|TRBJ2-5|NA|TRBV28
TGTGCCAGCAGTGCCCCGGGACTCCCGGAGACCCAGTACTTC
CASSAPGLPETQYF
>NA|TRBJ1-4|NA|TRBV6-5
TGTGCCAGCAGGGACATGGGGAATGAAAAACTGTTTTTT
CASRDMGNEKLFF
>medium-sized|TRBJ2-3|TRBD1|TRBV6-2/TRBV6-3
TGTGCCAGCAGCATTCTCCCGGGACAGGGGGCAGATACGCAGTATTTT
CASSILPGQGADTQYF
>once|TRBJ1-2|NA|TRBV7-2
TGTGCCAGCAGCTTAGGTTCGGCAGTTGCTAACTATGGCTACACCTTC
CASSLGSAVANYGYTF
>NA|TRBJ2-1|NA|TRBV5-1
TGCGCCAGCAGCTTGCCGACAGCGTACAATGAGCAGTTCTTC
CASSLPTAYNEQFF
>once|TRBJ2-1|TRBD2|TRBV6-5
TGTGCCATCGCAGGGACTAGCGGGACCTACAATGAGCAGTTCTTC
CAIAGTSGTYNEQFF
>NA|TRBJ1-3|NA|TRBV5-8
TGTGCCAGCAGCGCCGACGGGGGGTCTGGAAACACCATATATTTT
CASSADGGSGNTIYF
>NA|TRBJ1-6|TRBD1|TRBV27
TGTGCCAGCAGTGGGACAGCCCTTTCACCCCTCCACTTT
CASSGTALSPLHF
>NA|TRBJ2-7|NA|TRBV5-1
TGCGCCAGCAGCCCCAACAGCTACGAGCAGTACTTC
CASSPNSYEQYF
>NA|TRBJ2-3|TRBD2|TRBV7-2
TGTGCCAGCAGCTCCTCCTACCTAGCGGTCTCCGGCACAGATACGCAGTATTTT
CASSSSYLAVSGTDTQYF
>NA|TRBJ2-7|TRBD1|TRBV18
TGTGCCAGCTCACCTCCCGGGACAGGTGGCCCCTACGAGCAGTACTTC
CASSPPGTGGPYEQYF
>NA|TRBJ1-4|NA|TRBV7-8
TGTGCCAGCAGCTTGGGCCGATCGACGGACGGGAATGAAAAACTGTTTTTT
CASSLGRSTDGNEKLFF
>NA|TRBJ2-1|NA|TRBV6-1
TGTGCCAGCAGTGAAGCTCTGGCATCCTACAATGAGCAGTTCTTC
CASSEALASYNEQFF
>NA|TRBJ1-5|NA|TRBV27
TGTGCCAGCAGTCCCCAGGGCGCGAGACAGCCCCAGCATTTT
CASSPQGARQPQHF
>once|TRBJ2-7|TRBD2|TRBV5-1
TGCGCCAGCAGCGATCCGGGACTAGCGCCCTACGAGCAGTACTTC
CASSDPGLAPYEQYF
>NA|TRBJ2-1|TRBD2|TRBV30
TGTGCCTGGAGTGTAGGCCTAGCGGGAGTCAATGAGCAGTTCTTC
CAWSVGLAGVNEQFF
>medium-sized|TRBJ2-7|NA|TRBV27
TGTGCCAGCAGTTTAAGGGCCAGGGAAGGCGAGCAGTACTTC
CASSLRAREGEQYF
>NA|TRBJ2-2|TRBD1|TRBV6-4
TGTGCCAGCGATCCAAGGGCAGGGGGTGACACCGGGGAGCTGTTTTTT
CASDPRAGGDTGELFF
>NA|TRBJ2-7|TRBD2|TRBV5-6
TGTGCCAGCAGCTGGAGACTAGCGGAGCTCTACGAGCAGTACTTC
CASSWRLAELYEQYF
>NA|TRBJ2-2|NA|TRBV28
TGTGCCAGCAGTTTGTCGGGAAACACCGGGGAGCTGTTTTTT
CASSLSGNTGELFF
>few|TRBJ2-1|NA|TRBV28
TGTGCCAGCAAACCCAGGGGCCAACCGCGTCGATCCTACAATGAGCAGTTCTTC
CASKPRGQPRRSYNEQFF
>NA|TRBJ2-7|TRBD1|TRBV7-9
TGTGCCAGCAGCCGATTGGGGACAGGGGAGGACGAGCAGTACTTC
CASSRLGTGEDEQYF
>once|TRBJ2-3|NA|TRBV28
TGTGCCAGCAGTTTACCCATGACTAGTGCGAGCGATACGCAGTATTTT
CASSLPMTSASDTQYF
>NA|TRBJ2-5|TRBD2|TRBV7-2
TGTGCCAGCAGCTTAAGCGGGACTCCGGGTGGCCAAGAGACCCAGTACTTC
CASSLSGTPGGQETQYF
>NA|TRBJ1-2|TRBD1|TRBV3-1/TRBV3-2
TGTGCCAGCAGTTCAGGGGGCTGGGGCTACACCTTC
CASSSGGWGYTF
>NA|TRBJ1-6|TRBD1|TRBV5-1
TGCGCCAGCAGCTTGGCCGGGACAGGGCGGTCACCCCTCCACTTT
CASSLAGTGRSPLHF
>NA|TRBJ1-2|NA|TRBV19
TGTGCCAGTAGCCCCCCTGTTGGTGGGACACCACGAAACTATGGCTACACCTTC
CASSPPVGGTPRNYGYTF
>NA|TRBJ1-2|NA|TRBV2
TGTGCCAGCAGTGTCGGGACTAACTATGGCTACACCTTC
CASSVGTNYGYTF
>NA|TRBJ1-1|NA|TRBV18
TGTGCCAGCTCACCACCGTCAGGGTATGACACTGAAGCTTTCTTT
CASSPPSGYDTEAFF
>NA|TRBJ1-2|NA|TRBV28
TGTGCCGCGGCCGGGATTTTCAATGGCTACACCTTC
CAAAGIFNGYTF
>NA|TRBJ2-3|TRBD2|TRBV2
TGTGCCAGCACGGGGGGAGATACGCAGTATTTT
CASTGGDTQYF
>NA|TRBJ2-5|NA|TRBV6-6
TGTGCCACCCTTTCCCCTCTAGGCCACCAAGAGACCCAGTACTTC
CATLSPLGHQETQYF
>NA|TRBJ2-7|TRBD2|TRBV27
TGTGCCAGCAGTTTTGGGACTAGCGGGTACGAGCAGTACTTC
CASSFGTSGYEQYF
>NA|TRBJ1-4|NA|TRBV28
TGTGCCAGCAGTTTTAGAGTTAGTAATGAAAAACTGTTTTTT
CASSFRVSNEKLFF
>medium-sized|TRBJ2-2|NA|TRBV7-9
TGTGCCAGCAGCTCAGGGGGGACCGGGGAGCTGTTTTTT
CASSSGGTGELFF
>NA|TRBJ1-4|TRBD1|TRBV9
TGTGCCAGCAGCGTAGACAGGGGAGACGAAAAACTGTTTTTT
CASSVDRGDEKLFF
>NA|TRBJ2-1|TRBD2|TRBV25-1
TGTGCCAGCAGTGAACCTCGCGGGACTAGTGGGGGTAGGGTCTTC
CASSEPRGTSGGRVF
>NA|TRBJ2-3|NA|TRBV29-1
TGCAGCGTTGGGGTAGGGCAGGCGTCCACAGATACGCAGTATTTT
CSVGVGQASTDTQYF
>NA|TRBJ2-7|TRBD2|TRBV9
TGTGCCAGCAGCGTAGGGGGCGGGAGGGGCGAGCAGTACTTC
CASSVGGGRGEQYF
>NA|TRBJ1-2|NA|TRBV10-3
TGTGCCATCACATCAGGGGTGGGCGGCTACACCTTC
CAITSGVGGYTF
>few|TRBJ2-5|NA|TRBV18
TGTGCCAGCTCACCAATCCCATATAGAGGACATCCGCAAGAGACCCAGTACTTC
CASSPIPYRGHPQETQYF
>NA|TRBJ2-1|TRBD1|TRBV27
TGTGCCAGCAGTAGAGGGACAGGGCCTAATGAGCAGTTCTTC
CASSRGTGPNEQFF
>NA|TRBJ1-1|TRBD1|TRBV10-3
TGTGCCATCAGTGAGCGCCGGACAGGGAACACTGAAGCTTTCTTT
CAISERRTGNTEAFF
>NA|TRBJ1-1|TRBD1|TRBV12-3/TRBV12-4
TGTGCCAGCAGGACAGGGGTAACTTCCTGGGGTTTCTTT
CASRTGVTSWGFF
>NA|TRBJ2-1|NA|TRBV3-1/TRBV3-2
TGTGCCAGCAGCCAAGAGCCCAACTCCTACAATGAGCAGTTCTTC
CASSQEPNSYNEQFF
>few|TRBJ2-2|NA|TRBV10-2
TGCGCCAGCCGGGACCCACCTAACGGGGAGCTGTTTTTT
CASRDPPNGELFF
>NA|TRBJ2-5|TRBD2|TRBV7-9
TGTGCCAGCAGCTTAGGGGGACTAGGCCCGGAGACCCAGTACTTC
CASSLGGLGPETQYF
>NA|TRBJ2-3|NA|TRBV6-5
TGTGCCGGTGGACGCCCTGGGTACACAGATACGCAGTATTTT
CAGGRPGYTDTQYF
>NA|TRBJ1-6|TRBD1|TRBV27
TGTGCCAGCAGCCCCCAGGGGGCATATGGGTCCTATAATTCACCCCTCCACTTT
CASSPQGAYGSYNSPLHF
>NA|TRBJ1-6|NA|TRBV27
TGTGCCAGCAGTTCACGACAGGTTTGGGATTCACCCCTCCACTTT
CASSSRQVWDSPLHF
>NA|TRBJ2-3|NA|TRBV7-2
TGTGCCAGCAGCTTAGCAGGGAACGCAGATACGCAGTATTTT
CASSLAGNADTQYF
>NA|TRBJ2-3|NA|TRBV28
TGTGCCAGCAGTCTCACGTTAGCGGCCCGTCTGGCAGATACGCAGTATTTT
CASSLTLAARLADTQYF
>NA|TRBJ2-5|NA|TRBV9
TGTGCCAGCAGCGTAGCAGGCGTACAAGAGACCCAGTACTTC
CASSVAGVQETQYF
>NA|TRBJ2-3|TRBD1|TRBV29-1
TGCGGCCTGACAGGGGGAATTGGAGATACGCAGTATTTT
CGLTGGIGDTQYF
>NA|TRBJ1-4|NA|TRBV7-9
TGTGCCAGCAGCCTGGTCACGGGCGAAGTTGAAAAACTGTTTTTT
CASSLVTGEVEKLFF
>few|TRBJ2-2|NA|TRBV5-1
TGCGCCAGCAGCTTGGCCCCCCCAGGCGTGGGCGGGGAGCTGTTTTTT
CASSLAPPGVGGELFF